This TCR beta chain was retrieved from a study of cytomegalovirus exposure and HLA in healthy donors. V lost 5 bases to trimming and J lost 3 bases; unmatched junction nucleotides: 2. Germline V lookup: CDR1 SGHTA, CDR2 FQGTGA. The CDR3 has 13 residues. Primers for the PCR totalled 60 Vbeta and 13 Jbeta. Profiled with immunoSEQ multiplex PCR; TCRdb holds only in-frame clones, not every one. The data hold some 170,000 clones, with 80% to 90% observed a single time. The sequence derives from a woman in her 30s in good health and CMV-seropositive. The specimen was PBMCs. This chain connects TRBV7-3 to TRBJ1-1, with 8 bases lining up with TRBD1. The CDR3 DNA follows: TGTGCCAGCAGCCAGACAGGGGACACTGAAGCTTTCTTT. This translates into CASSQTGDTEAFF. Full variable domain (missing parts from reference TRBV7-3 and TRBJ1-1): GAGVSQTPSNKVTEKGKYVELRCDPISGHTALYWYRQSLGQGPEFLIYFQGTGAADDSGLPNDRFFAVRPEGSVSTLKIQRTERGDSAVYLCASSQTGDTEAFFGQGTRLTVV.